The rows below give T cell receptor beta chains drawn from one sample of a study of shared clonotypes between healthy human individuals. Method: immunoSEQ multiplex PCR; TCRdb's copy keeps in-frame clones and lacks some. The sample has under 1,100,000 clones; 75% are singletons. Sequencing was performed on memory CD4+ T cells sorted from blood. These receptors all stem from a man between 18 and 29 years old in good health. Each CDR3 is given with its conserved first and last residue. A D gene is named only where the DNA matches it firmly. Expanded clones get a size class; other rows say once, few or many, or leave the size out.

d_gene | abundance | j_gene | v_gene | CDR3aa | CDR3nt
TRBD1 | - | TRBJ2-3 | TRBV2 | CASSTGGTDTQYF | TGTGCCAGCAGTACAGGGGGCACAGATACGCAGTATTTT
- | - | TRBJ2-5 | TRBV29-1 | CSVDSARETQYF | TGCAGCGTTGATAGCGCGAGGGAGACCCAGTACTTC
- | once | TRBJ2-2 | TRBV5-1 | CASSRDRTGELFF | TGCGCCAGCAGCCGCGACCGCACCGGGGAGCTGTTTTTT
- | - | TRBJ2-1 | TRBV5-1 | CASSPGSSYNEQFF | TGCGCCAGCAGCCCGGGGAGCTCCTACAATGAGCAGTTCTTC
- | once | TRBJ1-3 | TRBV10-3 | CAISLQGLSGNTIYF | TGTGCCATCAGCTTACAGGGACTCTCTGGAAACACCATATATTTT
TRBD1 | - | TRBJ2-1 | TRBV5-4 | CASSIPGQANEQFF | TGTGCCAGCAGCATCCCGGGACAGGCCAATGAGCAGTTCTTC
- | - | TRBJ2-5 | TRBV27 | CASSLGGAGNQETQYF | TGTGCCAGCAGTTTAGGAGGGGCAGGAAACCAAGAGACCCAGTACTTC
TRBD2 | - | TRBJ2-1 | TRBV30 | CAWSVGLAGGSEQFF | TGTGCCTGGAGTGTGGGACTAGCGGGAGGTAGTGAGCAGTTCTTC
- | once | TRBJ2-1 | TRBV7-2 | CASSFDGPTMRQFF | TGTGCCAGCAGCTTCGACGGTCCTACAATGAGGCAGTTCTTC
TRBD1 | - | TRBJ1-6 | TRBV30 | CAWSVGTDNSPLHF | TGTGCCTGGAGTGTAGGGACAGATAATTCACCCCTCCACTTT
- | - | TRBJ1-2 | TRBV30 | CAWKSPTGYTF | TGTGCCTGGAAGTCCCCGACTGGCTACACCTTC
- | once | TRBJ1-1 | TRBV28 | CASSLGRANTEAFF | TGTGCCAGCAGTTTGGGCAGGGCGAACACTGAAGCTTTCTTT
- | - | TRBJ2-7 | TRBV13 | CASSSTGSSYEQYF | TGTGCCAGCAGCTCTACAGGGTCCTCCTACGAGCAGTACTTC
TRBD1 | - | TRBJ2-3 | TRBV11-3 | CASSLRGRTDTQYF | TGTGCCAGCAGCTTAAGGGGGCGCACAGATACGCAGTATTTT
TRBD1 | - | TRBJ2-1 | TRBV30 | CAWSKGDRLYNEQFF | TGTGCCTGGAGTAAAGGGGACAGACTTTACAATGAGCAGTTCTTC
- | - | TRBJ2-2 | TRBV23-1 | CASSWCETNTGELFF | TGCGCCAGCAGTTGGTGCGAGACGAACACCGGGGAGCTGTTTTTT
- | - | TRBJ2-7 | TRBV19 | CAPRMSPSSYEQYF | TGTGCCCCCCGAATGTCGCCCTCCTCCTACGAGCAGTACTTC
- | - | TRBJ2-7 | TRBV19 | CASSTQSGKAYEQYF | TGTGCCAGTAGTACCCAATCGGGTAAGGCCTACGAGCAGTACTTC
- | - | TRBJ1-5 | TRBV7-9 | CASSLEGLGQPQHF | TGTGCCAGCAGCTTAGAAGGGTTGGGTCAGCCCCAGCATTTT
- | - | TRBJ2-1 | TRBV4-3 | CASSQVAGQFF | TGCGCCAGCAGCCAAGTGGCGGGGCAGTTCTTC
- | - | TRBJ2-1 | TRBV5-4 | CASSLSTHNRDEQFF | TGTGCCAGCAGCTTGTCCACCCACAATCGGGATGAGCAGTTCTTC
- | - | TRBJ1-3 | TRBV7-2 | CASSPADAVNTIYF | TGTGCCAGCAGCCCCGCAGACGCCGTGAACACCATATATTTT
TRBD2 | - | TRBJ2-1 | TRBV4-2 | CASSQAGGSYNEQFF | TGTGCCAGCAGCCAAGCGGGGGGCTCCTACAATGAGCAGTTCTTC
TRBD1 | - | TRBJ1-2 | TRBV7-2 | CASSLGYPGGGYGYTF | TGTGCCAGCAGCTTAGGGTACCCAGGGGGCGGCTATGGCTACACCTTC
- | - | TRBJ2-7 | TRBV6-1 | CASSPKYEQYF | TGTGCCAGCAGTCCCAAGTACGAGCAGTACTTC
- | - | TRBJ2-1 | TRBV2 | CASRADYNEQFF | TGTGCCAGCAGAGCCGACTACAATGAGCAGTTCTTC
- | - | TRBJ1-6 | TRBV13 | CASSLTIVGESPLHF | TGTGCCAGCAGCTTAACCATCGTCGGGGAATCACCCCTCCACTTT
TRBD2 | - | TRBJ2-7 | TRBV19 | CASSIVAGAPSYEQYF | TGTGCCAGTAGTATAGTTGCGGGAGCTCCCTCCTACGAGCAGTACTTC
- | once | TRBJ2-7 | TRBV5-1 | CASSLRQNYEQYF | TGCGCCAGCAGCTTGAGGCAGAACTACGAGCAGTACTTC
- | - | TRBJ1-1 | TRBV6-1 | CASTLGGKLNTEAFF | TGTGCCAGCACTTTGGGAGGGAAACTGAACACTGAAGCTTTCTTT